Following are 24 T cell receptor beta chains from one sample sequenced in a study of immunodeficiency. Generated by immunoSEQ multiplex PCR, the TCRdb table keeps only in-frame clones and is missing some. The sample carries hundreds of clones, approximately 91% recorded once. Sequencing input: CD4+ T cells from blood. These receptors all come from a human donor in good health.

J is TRBJ2-3 and V is TRBV18, with unresolved D. The CDR3 sequence is 13 residues long. Trimming cost V 0 bases and J 0 bases, with 1 base left between them. Germline loops: CDR1 KGHSH, CDR2 LQKENI. The CDR3 sequence: CASSPPSTDTQYF. The CDR3 DNA sequence: TGTGCCAGCTCACCACCGAGCACAGATACGCAGTATTTT.

The chain links TRBV30 to TRBJ2-5; no reliable D call. The V end was cut by 0 bases, the J end by 4 bases, with 9 bases between. Germline V gene data show CDR1 as GTSNPN and CDR2 as SVGIG (reference sequence). There are 13 residues in the CDR3. Here the CDR3 reads CAWSVKGGETQYF. The CDR3 DNA is TGTGCCTGGAGTGTAAAGGGCGGAGAGACCCAGTACTTC.

A note on this clone: Since no conserved phenylalanine or tryptophan closes the CDR3, a read error is the likely cause. The V gene is TRBV6-5, the J gene TRBJ1-2; 7 bases are shared with TRBD1. CDR3 size: 13 residues. Looked up from germline, CDR1 is MNHEY and CDR2 is SVGAGI. Unmatched junction bases numbered 4, after V lost 4 bases and J lost 5 bases. The CDR3 loop is CASSFQGGYGYTS. The CDR3 coding sequence is TGTGCCAGCAGTTTCCAGGGGGGTTATGGCTACACCTCC.

This chain uses TRBV7-6 with TRBJ2-1; unclear D gene. Looked up from germline, CDR1 is SGHVS and CDR2 is FNYEAQ. Trimming stripped 1 base from V and 4 bases from J, with 5 bases between. The CDR3 length is 13 residues. The CDR3 DNA reads as TGTGCCAGCAGCTTAGGCTCATACAATGAGCAGTTCTTC. Translated: CASSLGSYNEQFF.

The chain carries TRBV6-4 and TRBJ2-2; D uncertain. Trimming stripped 5 bases from V and 1 base from J, with 14 bases between. This CDR3 contains 16 residues. The germline CDR1 and CDR2 sequences are MRHNA and SNTAGT. In DNA, the CDR3 is TGTGCCAGCAGTCCGACGCGGCGCATGAACACCGGGGAGCTGTTTTTT. This codes for CASSPTRRMNTGELFF.

This clone showed up just once. The chain combines TRBV29-1 with TRBJ2-3; 8 nucleotides line up with TRBD1. This CDR3 comprises 14 residues. V was clipped by 4 bases and J by 1 base; unmatched bases: 4. Germline V gene lookup returns CDR1 SQVTM and CDR2 ANQGSEA. This CDR3 is CSVVPGQGTDTQYF. The CDR3 DNA reads as TGCAGCGTTGTCCCGGGACAGGGCACAGATACGCAGTATTTT.

The gene calls are TRBV2 and TRBJ2-3; weak D call: TRBD1 (5 bases). The CDR3 contains 15 residues. Germline-derived CDR1 and CDR2 are SNHLY and FYNNEI. Trimming left V 8 bases short and J 2 bases short, with 17 bases between. The DNA of the CDR3 is TGTGCCAGCCCGAACCGGCGACAGATCACAGATACGCAGTATTTT. This gives the protein CASPNRRQITDTQYF.

The CDR3 bases are TGTGCCAGCAGTTATCAGGGAATCTACGAGCAGTACTTC. The encoded protein is CASSYQGIYEQYF. The chain joins TRBV6-5 to TRBJ2-7; TRBD1 is a possible D gene (5 bases). This CDR3 has 13 amino acids. Germline CDR1 reads MNHEY; CDR2 reads SVGAGI. V lost 3 bases and J 3 bases, leaving 9 bases between the germline ends.

The rearrangement links TRBV30 to TRBJ1-2; D remains ambiguous. Germline CDR1 and CDR2: GTSNPN and SVGIG (reference sequence). Trimming took off 0 bases at V and 8 bases at J, with 19 bases between the two ends. CDR3 length equals 15 residues. The CDR3 protein is CAWSVGEWPSWGYTF. As DNA, the CDR3 is TGTGCCTGGAGTGTCGGCGAGTGGCCGTCCTGGGGCTACACCTTC.

The chain employs TRBV6-5 and TRBJ1-1; 9 nucleotides align to TRBD1. CDR1 is MNHEY and CDR2 is SVGAGI in the germline V gene. The CDR3 has 15 amino acids. With V trimmed by 7 bases and J by 3 bases, 9 bases remained unmatched. The CDR3 coding sequence is TGTGCCAGCATGGGACAGGGAGATGGTCACACTGAAGCTTTCTTT. Its translation: CASMGQGDGHTEAFF.

V gene TRBV5-4 combines with J gene TRBJ2-3; tentatively, D is TRBD2 (5 bases). Trimming removed 4 bases at V and 1 base at J, with 13 bases between. CDR1 SGHNT and CDR2 YYREEE come from the germline V gene (reference sequence). CDR3 length: 15 residues. The CDR3 bases are TGTGCCAGCAGCCCCCGGGATACAGGCACAGATACGCAGTATTTT. The encoded protein is CASSPRDTGTDTQYF.

The chain carries TRBV5-5 and TRBJ1-2, with TRBD1 identical over 9 bases. J gave up 6 bases and V 4 bases, and 7 bases lay outside the gene matches. The CDR3 is 14 amino acids. CDR1 and CDR2 from the germline V gene are SGHKS and YYEKEE (reference sequence). This CDR3 is CASSVRQGGDGYTF. CDR3 nucleotides: TGTGCCAGCAGCGTGAGACAGGGGGGAGATGGCTACACCTTC.

The chain has TRBV6-1 and TRBJ1-2; no clear D gene. Between the trimmed V and J ends, which lost 2 bases and 4 bases, there was a span of 8 bases. Per the germline V gene, CDR1 is MNHNS and CDR2 is SASEGT. The CDR3 is made up of 13 amino acids. The CDR3 loop reads CASSERPIYGYTF. CDR3 bases: TGTGCCAGCAGTGAACGGCCCATCTATGGCTACACCTTC.

This chain connects TRBV11-3 to TRBJ2-1; 13 bases align to TRBD2. This CDR3 is 17 amino acids long. The V gene's germline CDR1 is SGHNT and CDR2 YENEEA. V trimming: 0 bases; J trimming: 9 bases; junction bases outside the gene matches: 8. CDR3 in DNA: TGTGCCAGCAGCTTAGAGGGGGGACTAGCGGGGAGGGCTGAGCAGTTCTTC. Its translation: CASSLEGGLAGRAEQFF.

The chain employs TRBV18 and TRBJ2-3, with D possibly TRBD2 on 6 matching bases. The CDR3 is made up of 15 amino acids. Germline assignment: CDR1 KGHSH and CDR2 LQKENI. Trimming took off 2 bases at V and 4 bases at J, with 13 bases between the two ends. The CDR3 DNA follows: TGTGCCAGCTCACCAAGAGCGGGTGGATCAGATACGCAGTATTTT. It specifies CASSPRAGGSDTQYF.

The chain recombines TRBV9 with TRBJ1-2, with D unclear. Germline V gene sequence: CDR1 SGDLS, CDR2 YYNGEE. The CDR3 spans 13 residues. Trimming took off 0 bases at V and 5 bases at J, with 8 bases between the two ends. The chain's CDR3 is CASSVATDYGYTF. The CDR3 DNA is TGTGCCAGCAGCGTAGCGACGGATTATGGCTACACCTTC.

This rearrangement joins TRBV5-1 to TRBJ2-7; D is perhaps TRBD1 (6 bases). V was pared by 3 bases and J by 1 base, with 8 bases between. The CDR3 contains 13 residues. Looked up from germline, CDR1 is SGHRS and CDR2 is YFSETQ. This CDR3 is CASSWGQSYEQYF. The CDR3, as DNA: TGCGCCAGCAGCTGGGGGCAGTCCTACGAGCAGTACTTC.

This chain connects TRBV7-2 to TRBJ1-6, with D unclear. The V end was cut by 1 base, the J end by 4 bases, with 5 bases between. There are 14 residues in the CDR3. From germline, CDR1 is SGHTA and CDR2 FQGNSA. CDR3 nucleotide sequence: TGTGCCAGCAGCTTAGGGGCTTATAATTCACCCCTCCACTTT. Its translation is CASSLGAYNSPLHF.

The rearrangement links TRBV3-1 (or the pseudogene TRBV3-2) to TRBJ2-5; 12 positions agree with TRBD2. The germline V gene has CDR1 LGHDT and CDR2 YNNKEL (reference sequence). J gave up 6 bases and V 2 bases, and 7 bases lay outside the gene matches. The CDR3 sequence is 16 residues long. In nucleotides, the CDR3 is TGTGCCAGCAGCCAATTGCTAGCGGGGGGGCAGAAGACCCAGTACTTC. This encodes CASSQLLAGGQKTQYF.

The V and J genes are TRBV11-3 and TRBJ2-7; 11 positions match TRBD1. From germline, CDR1 is SGHNT and CDR2 YENEEA. Trimming cost V 5 bases and J 9 bases; bases outside gene matches: 18. CDR3 length: 17 amino acids. CDR3 sequence: CASSLNSPGQGVGMQYF. DNA for the CDR3: TGTGCCAGCAGCCTGAACTCCCCGGGACAGGGGGTTGGGATGCAGTACTTC.

This sequence joins TRBV2 and TRBJ1-2; tentatively, D is TRBD1 (5 bases). V shed 7 bases and J shed 8 bases, with 20 bases lying between them. The CDR3 has 14 residues. Germline V lookup: CDR1 SNHLY, CDR2 FYNNEI. Written as DNA, the CDR3 is TGTGCCAGCATCCTAGGGGTAGGGTCGGAGGGCTACACCTTC. Translating it yields CASILGVGSEGYTF. Full variable domain (outside the CDR3, taken from reference TRBV2 and TRBJ1-2): EPEVTQTPSHQVTQMGQEVILRCVPISNHLYFYWYRQILGQKVEFLVSFYNNEISEKSEIFDDQFSVERPDGSNFTLKIRSTKLEDSAMYFCASILGVGSEGYTFGSGTRLTVV.

The chain employs TRBV5-1 and TRBJ2-3; tentative D call: TRBD2 (6 bases). The germline gives CDR1 SGHRS, CDR2 YFSETQ. Between the trimmed V and J ends, which lost 0 bases and 0 bases, there was a span of 14 bases. There are 17 residues in the CDR3. CDR3 amino acids: CASSLAVVGGSTDTQYF. The CDR3 DNA reads as TGCGCCAGCAGCTTGGCCGTCGTCGGGGGAAGCACAGATACGCAGTATTTT.

This rearrangement joins TRBV5-1 to TRBJ2-2, with D uncertain. V was cut by 5 bases and J by 6 bases, with 5 bases left in between. The CDR3 sequence is 11 residues long. Germline CDR1 and CDR2: SGHRS and YFSETQ. Written as DNA, the CDR3 is TGCGCCAGCAGTAGGTCCGGGGAGCTGTTTTTT. Translation gives CASSRSGELFF.

This chain links TRBV9 with TRBJ2-3; the match to TRBD2 covers 8 bases. The V segment lost 5 bases and the J segment 4 bases; nucleotides outside the gene matches: 12. Germline CDR1 and CDR2: SGDLS and YYNGEE. The CDR3 is 16 residues long. The CDR3 nucleotides are TGTGCCAGCAGTCTTGGACTAGCACTCCCGTCAGATACGCAGTATTTT. Translating gives CASSLGLALPSDTQYF.